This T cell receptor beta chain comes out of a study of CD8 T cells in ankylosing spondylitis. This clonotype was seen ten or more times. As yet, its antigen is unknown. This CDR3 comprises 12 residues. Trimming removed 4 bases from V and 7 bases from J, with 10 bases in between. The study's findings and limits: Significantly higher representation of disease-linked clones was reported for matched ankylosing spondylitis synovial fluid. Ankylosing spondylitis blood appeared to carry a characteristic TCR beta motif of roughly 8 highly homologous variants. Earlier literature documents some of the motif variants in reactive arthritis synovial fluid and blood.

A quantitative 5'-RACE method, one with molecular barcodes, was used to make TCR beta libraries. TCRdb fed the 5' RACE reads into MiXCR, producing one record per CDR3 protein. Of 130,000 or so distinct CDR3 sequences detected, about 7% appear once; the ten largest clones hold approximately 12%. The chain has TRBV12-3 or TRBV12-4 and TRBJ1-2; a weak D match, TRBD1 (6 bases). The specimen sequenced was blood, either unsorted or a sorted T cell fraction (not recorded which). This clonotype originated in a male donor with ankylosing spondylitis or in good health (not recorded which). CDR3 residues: CASSYRAGGYTF. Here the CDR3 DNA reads TGTGCCAGCAGTTACAGGGCAGGTGGCTACACCTTC.